Presented here are 6 T cell receptor beta chains from one specimen sequenced in a study of human T cells and chemical hapten exposure. Described time point: pre-sensitization, week 0. As to treatment: therapeutic diphenylcyclopropenone sensitization with weekly scalp DPC. TCRdb independently ran MiXCR on the RACE reads; one entry per CDR3 protein. The sample holds 190,000 or so distinct CDR3 sequences, almost 30% seen once. The sample in question was whole blood, obtained in connection with sensitization to the hapten diphenylcyclopropenone (DPC). The receptors here all came from a woman in her 30s with alopecia areata. Some clones in this sample may be carry-over from other donors' samples.

This rearrangement joins TRBV5-5 to TRBJ2-4; possibly TRBD1 for D (6 bases). There are 14 residues in the CDR3. With 0 bases removed from V and 13 bases from J, the gap between germline ends came to 17 bases. The V gene's germline CDR1 is SGHKS and CDR2 YYEKEE (reference sequence). As DNA, the CDR3 is TGTGCCAGCAGCTTGGAACAGGGAATACACCGGCAGTACTTC. Its protein is CASSLEQGIHRQYF. Full variable domain (missing parts from reference TRBV5-5 and TRBJ2-4): DAGVTQSPTHLIKTRGQQVTLRCSPISGHKSVSWYQQVLGQGPQFIFQYYEKEERGRGNFPDRFSARQFPNYSSELNVNALLLGDSALYLCASSLEQGIHRQYFGAGTRLSVL.

This clonotype appeared once. The V and J genes are TRBV6-2 or TRBV6-3 and TRBJ2-1, with 7 nucleotides matching TRBD2. The CDR3 covers 15 residues. V gave up 2 bases and J gave up 0 bases; unmatched junction bases: 1. Germline V gene lookup returns CDR1 MNHEY and CDR2 SVGEGT. The CDR3 nucleotides read TGTGCCAGCAGTTACGGCGGGGGCTCCTACAATGAGCAGTTCTTC. Translation gives CASSYGGGSYNEQFF.

The chain links TRBV11-2 to TRBJ1-3; no clear D. The CDR3 consists of 15 residues. Germline CDR1 is SGHAT and CDR2 is FQNNGV. Between the trimmed V and J ends, which lost 0 bases and 1 base, there was a span of 7 bases. CDR3 bases: TGTGCCAGCAGCTTAGATCCGGTTTCTGGAAACACCATATATTTT. As protein: CASSLDPVSGNTIYF.

V usage is TRBV10-3 and J usage is TRBJ1-5; D possibly corresponds to TRBD1 (6 bases). The germline V gene encodes CDR1 ENHRY and CDR2 SYGVKD. There are 14 residues in the CDR3. V was pared by 10 bases and J by 5 bases, with 18 bases between. This CDR3 is CATAGARGDQPQHF. Written as DNA, the CDR3 is TGTGCCACCGCGGGGGCGCGCGGGGATCAGCCCCAGCATTTT.

This clonotype was seen a handful of times. This sequence joins TRBV7-7 and TRBJ2-5; no reliable D call. Germline loops: CDR1 SSHAT, CDR2 FNYEAQ (reference sequence). Trimming shortened V by 5 bases and J by 3 bases, and 10 bases separated the two germline ends. CDR3 length equals 13 residues. CDR3 coding DNA: TGTGCCAGCAGCCCTAAAAGCGAAGAGACCCAGTACTTC. It encodes CASSPKSEETQYF.

V is TRBV20-1 and J is TRBJ2-5; perhaps TRBD2 as D (5 bases). The CDR3 loop spans 12 amino acids. The V gene lost 6 bases and the J gene lost 5 bases, with 13 bases spanning the gap. Germline assignment: CDR1 DFQATT and CDR2 SNEGSKA (reference sequence). This CDR3 reads CSAPSGWETQYF. The CDR3 DNA reads TGCAGTGCCCCGTCGGGATGGGAGACCCAGTACTTC.